This entry describes one T cell receptor (beta chain). Its antigen is not known. The V end lost 5 bases, the J end lost 4 bases, and 13 bases lay between the germline ends. There are 14 residues in the CDR3. Germline CDR1 is LNHNV and CDR2 is YYDKDF (reference sequence). This entry is derived from a study of post-analysis software for immune sequencing data. Study results and limitations: With TRBV5-6, TRBV5-1 and TRBV20-1 included, about five TRBV segments were more frequent in patients than in controls.

Unique molecular identifiers had been added to the TCR beta cDNA libraries. TCRdb itself ran the PCR reads through MiXCR, one entry per CDR3 protein. The sample includes roughly 650,000 distinct CDR3 sequences, over 45% of them seen just once. Sequenced sample: blood. This TCR derives from a girl aged 2-9 years with multiple sclerosis. The chain uses TRBV15 and TRBJ2-3, with a possible D match to TRBD1 (6 bases). The CDR3 here is CATSAGRGPDTQYF. CDR3 DNA sequence: TGTGCCACCAGCGCGGGCAGGGGCCCAGATACGCAGTATTTT.